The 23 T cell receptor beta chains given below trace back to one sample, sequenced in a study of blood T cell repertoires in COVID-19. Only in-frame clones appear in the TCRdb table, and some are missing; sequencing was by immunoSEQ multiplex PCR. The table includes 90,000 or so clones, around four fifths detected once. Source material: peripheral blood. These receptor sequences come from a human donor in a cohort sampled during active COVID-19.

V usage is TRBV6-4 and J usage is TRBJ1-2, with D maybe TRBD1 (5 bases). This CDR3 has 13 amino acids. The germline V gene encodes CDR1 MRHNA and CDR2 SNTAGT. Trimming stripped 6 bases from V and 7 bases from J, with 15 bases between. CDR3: CASRTDPAGGYTF. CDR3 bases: TGTGCCAGCAGGACAGACCCCGCTGGTGGCTACACCTTC.

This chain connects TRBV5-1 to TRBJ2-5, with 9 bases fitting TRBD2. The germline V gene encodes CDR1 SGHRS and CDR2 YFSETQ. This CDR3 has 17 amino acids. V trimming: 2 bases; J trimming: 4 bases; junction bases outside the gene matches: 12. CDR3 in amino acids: CASSLGRSGGSLETQYF. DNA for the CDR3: TGCGCCAGCAGCTTAGGGAGGAGCGGGGGGTCCTTAGAGACCCAGTACTTC.

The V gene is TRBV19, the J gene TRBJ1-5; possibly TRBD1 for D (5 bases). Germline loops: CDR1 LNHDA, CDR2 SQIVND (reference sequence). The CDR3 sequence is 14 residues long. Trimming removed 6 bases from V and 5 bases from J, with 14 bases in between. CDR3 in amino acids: CASSHDGGDQPQHF. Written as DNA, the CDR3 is TGTGCCAGTAGCCATGACGGAGGGGATCAGCCCCAGCATTTT.

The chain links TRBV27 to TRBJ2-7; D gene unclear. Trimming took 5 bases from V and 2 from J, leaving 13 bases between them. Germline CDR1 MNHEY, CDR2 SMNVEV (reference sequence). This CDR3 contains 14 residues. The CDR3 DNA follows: TGTGCCAGCAGTACTCCGGGTTCCCCCTACGAGCAGTACTTC. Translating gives CASSTPGSPYEQYF.

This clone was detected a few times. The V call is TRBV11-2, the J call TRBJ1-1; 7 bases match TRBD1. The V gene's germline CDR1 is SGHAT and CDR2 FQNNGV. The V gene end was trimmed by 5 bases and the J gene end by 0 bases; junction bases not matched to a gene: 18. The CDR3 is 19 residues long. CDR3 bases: TGTGCCAGCAGCCCCCACACCGCCCCGGGACAGAAATTGAACACTGAAGCTTTCTTT. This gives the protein CASSPHTAPGQKLNTEAFF.

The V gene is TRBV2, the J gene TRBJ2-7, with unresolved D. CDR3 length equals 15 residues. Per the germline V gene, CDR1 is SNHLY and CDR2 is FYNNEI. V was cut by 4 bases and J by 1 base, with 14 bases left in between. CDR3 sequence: CASSVLTPPSYEQYF. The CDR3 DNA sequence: TGTGCCAGCAGTGTGTTAACACCTCCTTCCTACGAGCAGTACTTC.

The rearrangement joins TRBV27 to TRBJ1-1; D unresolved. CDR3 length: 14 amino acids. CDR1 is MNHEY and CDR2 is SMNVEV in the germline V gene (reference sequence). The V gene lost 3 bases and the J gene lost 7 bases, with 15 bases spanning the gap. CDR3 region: CASSLDRWSREAFF. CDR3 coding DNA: TGTGCCAGCAGTTTGGATAGATGGAGTCGTGAAGCTTTCTTT.

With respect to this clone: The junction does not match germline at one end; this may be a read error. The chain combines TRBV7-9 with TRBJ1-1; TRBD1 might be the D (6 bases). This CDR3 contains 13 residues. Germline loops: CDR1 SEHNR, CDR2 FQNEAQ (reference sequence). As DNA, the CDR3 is TGTGCCAGCAGCATAAAACAGGGTACTGGAGCTTTCTTT. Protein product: CASSIKQGTGAFF.

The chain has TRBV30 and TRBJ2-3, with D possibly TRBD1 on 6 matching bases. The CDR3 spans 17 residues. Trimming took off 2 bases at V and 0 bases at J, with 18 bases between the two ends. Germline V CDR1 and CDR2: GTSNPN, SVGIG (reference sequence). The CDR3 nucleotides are TGTGCCTGGAGTCTACTCGGAAGGGGGATTAGCACAGATACGCAGTATTTT. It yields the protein CAWSLLGRGISTDTQYF.

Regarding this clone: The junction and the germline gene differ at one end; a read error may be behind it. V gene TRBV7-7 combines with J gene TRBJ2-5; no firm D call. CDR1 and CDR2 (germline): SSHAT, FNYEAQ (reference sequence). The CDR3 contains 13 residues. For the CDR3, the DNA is TGTGCTAGCAGCTTAGCCCCCGGAGAGACCCAGTACTTC. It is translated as CASSLAPGETQYF.

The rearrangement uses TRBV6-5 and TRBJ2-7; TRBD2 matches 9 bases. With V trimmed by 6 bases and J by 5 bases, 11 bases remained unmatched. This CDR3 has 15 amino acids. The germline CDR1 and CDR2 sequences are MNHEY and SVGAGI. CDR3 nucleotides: TGTGCCAGCAGGCGGGGGGGGACCTCTTCGCACGAGCAGTACTTC. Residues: CASRRGGTSSHEQYF.

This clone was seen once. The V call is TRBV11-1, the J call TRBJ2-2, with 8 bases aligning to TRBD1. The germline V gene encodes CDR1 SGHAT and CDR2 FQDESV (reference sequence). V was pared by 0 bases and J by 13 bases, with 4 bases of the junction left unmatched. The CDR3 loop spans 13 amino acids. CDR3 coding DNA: TGTGCCAGCAGCTTAGCGCCCGGGACAGGGCTGTTTTTT. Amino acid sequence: CASSLAPGTGLFF.

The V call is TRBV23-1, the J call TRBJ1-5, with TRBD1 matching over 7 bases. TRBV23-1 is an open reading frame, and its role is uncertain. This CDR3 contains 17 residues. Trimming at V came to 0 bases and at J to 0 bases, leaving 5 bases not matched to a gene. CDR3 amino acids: CASSQSGTVHSNQPQHF. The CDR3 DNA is TGCGCCAGCAGTCAATCCGGGACAGTTCATAGCAATCAGCCCCAGCATTTT.

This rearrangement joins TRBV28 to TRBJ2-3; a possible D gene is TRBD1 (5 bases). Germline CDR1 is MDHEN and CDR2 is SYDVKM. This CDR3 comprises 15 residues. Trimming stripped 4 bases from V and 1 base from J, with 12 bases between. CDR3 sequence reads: CASSSIRVGTDTQYF. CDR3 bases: TGTGCCAGCAGTTCCATCAGGGTAGGCACAGATACGCAGTATTTT.

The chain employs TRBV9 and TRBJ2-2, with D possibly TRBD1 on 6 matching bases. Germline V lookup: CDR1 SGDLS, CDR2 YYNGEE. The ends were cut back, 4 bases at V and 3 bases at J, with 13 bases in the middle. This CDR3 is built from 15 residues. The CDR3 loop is CASSLRDTDTGELFF. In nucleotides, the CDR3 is TGTGCCAGCAGCCTACGGGACACAGACACCGGGGAGCTGTTTTTT.

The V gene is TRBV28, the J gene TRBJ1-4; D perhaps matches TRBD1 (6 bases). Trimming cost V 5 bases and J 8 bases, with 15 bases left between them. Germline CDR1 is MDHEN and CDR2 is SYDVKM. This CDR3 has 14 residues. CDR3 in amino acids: CASSHGTGHEKLFF. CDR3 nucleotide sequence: TGTGCCAGCAGTCACGGGACGGGACACGAAAAACTGTTTTTT.

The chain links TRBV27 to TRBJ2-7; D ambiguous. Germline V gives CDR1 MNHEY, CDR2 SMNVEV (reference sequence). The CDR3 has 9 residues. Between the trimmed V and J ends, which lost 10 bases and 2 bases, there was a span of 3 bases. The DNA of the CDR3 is TGTGCCACTACCTACGAGCAGTACTTC. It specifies CATTYEQYF.

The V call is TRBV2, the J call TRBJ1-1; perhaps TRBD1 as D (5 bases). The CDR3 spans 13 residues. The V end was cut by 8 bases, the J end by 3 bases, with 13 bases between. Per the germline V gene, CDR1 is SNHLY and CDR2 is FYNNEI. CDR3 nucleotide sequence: TGTGCCAGCTGGGGGGGGAGATACACTGAAGCTTTCTTT. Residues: CASWGGRYTEAFF.

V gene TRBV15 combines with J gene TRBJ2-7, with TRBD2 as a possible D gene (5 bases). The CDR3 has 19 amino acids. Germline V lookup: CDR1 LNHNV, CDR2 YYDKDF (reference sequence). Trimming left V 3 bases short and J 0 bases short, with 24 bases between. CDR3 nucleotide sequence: TGTGCCACCAGCAGCAATTTCATGGGAGACACCGTAAGCTCCTACGAGCAGTACTTC. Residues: CATSSNFMGDTVSSYEQYF.

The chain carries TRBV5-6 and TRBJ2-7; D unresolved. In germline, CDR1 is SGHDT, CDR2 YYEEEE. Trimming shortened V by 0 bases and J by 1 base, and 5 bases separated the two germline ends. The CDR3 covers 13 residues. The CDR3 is CASSLGQSYEQYF. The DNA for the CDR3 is TGTGCCAGCAGCTTGGGGCAGTCCTACGAGCAGTACTTC.

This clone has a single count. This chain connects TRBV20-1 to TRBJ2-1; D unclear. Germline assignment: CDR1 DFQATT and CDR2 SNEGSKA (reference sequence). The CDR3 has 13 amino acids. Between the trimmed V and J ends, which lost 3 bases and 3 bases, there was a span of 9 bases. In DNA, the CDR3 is TGCAGTGCTAGTGCTCTATTCTACAATGAGCAGTTCTTC. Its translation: CSASALFYNEQFF.

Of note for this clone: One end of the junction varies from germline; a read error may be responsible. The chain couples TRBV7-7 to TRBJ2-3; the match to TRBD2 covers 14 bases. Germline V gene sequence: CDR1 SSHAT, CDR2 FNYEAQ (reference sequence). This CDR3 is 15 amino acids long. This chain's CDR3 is CASSLGLAGVDTQYF. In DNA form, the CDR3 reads TGTGCTAGCAGCTTGGGACTAGCGGGAGTTGATACGCAGTATTTT.

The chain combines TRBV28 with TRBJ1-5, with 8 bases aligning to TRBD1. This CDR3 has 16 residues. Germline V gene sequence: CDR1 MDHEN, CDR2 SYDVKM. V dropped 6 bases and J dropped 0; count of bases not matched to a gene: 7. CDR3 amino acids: CASSNDRGDSNQPQHF. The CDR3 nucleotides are TGTGCCAGCAGCAATGACAGGGGCGATAGCAATCAGCCCCAGCATTTT. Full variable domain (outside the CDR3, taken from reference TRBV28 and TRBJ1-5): DVKVTQSSRYLVKRTGEKVFLECVQDMDHENMFWYRQDPGLGLRLIYFSYDVKMKEKGDIPEGYSVSREKKERFSLILESASTNQTSMYLCASSNDRGDSNQPQHFGDGTRLSIL.